The source of this T cell receptor beta chain is a study of blood T cell repertoires in COVID-19. Study background: The samples span acute and convalescent COVID-19 from the United States, Italy and Spain. PBMCs, B-cell-depleted T cells, or T cells were the source of the cDNA or gDNA that made up the material.

This CDR3 has 11 amino acids. Trimming shortened V by 6 bases and J by 6 bases, and 8 bases separated the two germline ends. The germline CDR1 and CDR2 sequences are SNHLY and FYNNEI. Authors' data handling: Amplification of reference gene primers was used by the study to estimate nucleated cell counts. The table came from immunoSEQ multiplex PCR; TCRdb's copy has only in-frame clones and leaves some out. V and J calls and clone size are as listed in that table; D and trimming were resolved from the DNA. Here the sample spans roughly 70,000 clones, roughly 70% being singletons. This chain uses TRBV2 with TRBJ1-1; no clear D. The sample consisted of peripheral blood. The receptor's source is an older man with acute or convalescent COVID-19. CDR3 protein: CASSYAPEAFF. CDR3 DNA: TGTGCCAGCAGCTACGCCCCTGAAGCTTTCTTT.